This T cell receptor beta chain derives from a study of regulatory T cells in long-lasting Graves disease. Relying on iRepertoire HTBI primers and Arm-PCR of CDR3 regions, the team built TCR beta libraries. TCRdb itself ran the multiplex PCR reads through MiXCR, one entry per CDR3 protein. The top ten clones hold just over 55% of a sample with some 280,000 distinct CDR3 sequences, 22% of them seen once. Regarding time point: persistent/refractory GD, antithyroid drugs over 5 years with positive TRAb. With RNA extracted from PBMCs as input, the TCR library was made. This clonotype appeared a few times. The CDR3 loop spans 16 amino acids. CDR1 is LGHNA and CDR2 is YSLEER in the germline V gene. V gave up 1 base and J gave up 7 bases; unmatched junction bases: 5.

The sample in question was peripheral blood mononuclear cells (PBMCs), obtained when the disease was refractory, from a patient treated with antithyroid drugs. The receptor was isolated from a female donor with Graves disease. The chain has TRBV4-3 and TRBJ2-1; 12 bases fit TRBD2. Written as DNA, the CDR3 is TGCGCCAGCAGCCAAGGATCGACTAGCGGGAGTAATGAGCAGTTCTTC. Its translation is CASSQGSTSGSNEQFF.